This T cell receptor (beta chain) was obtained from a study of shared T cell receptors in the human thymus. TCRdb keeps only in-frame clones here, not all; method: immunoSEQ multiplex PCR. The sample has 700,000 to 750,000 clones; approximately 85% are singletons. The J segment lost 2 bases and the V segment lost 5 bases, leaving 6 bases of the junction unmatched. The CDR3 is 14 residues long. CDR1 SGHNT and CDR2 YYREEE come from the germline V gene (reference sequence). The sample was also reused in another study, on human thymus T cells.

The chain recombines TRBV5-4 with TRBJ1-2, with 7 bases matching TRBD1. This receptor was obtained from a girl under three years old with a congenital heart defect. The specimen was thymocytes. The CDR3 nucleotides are TGTGCCAGCAGTCGTCCGGGACAGAACTATGGCTACACCTTC. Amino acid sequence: CASSRPGQNYGYTF.